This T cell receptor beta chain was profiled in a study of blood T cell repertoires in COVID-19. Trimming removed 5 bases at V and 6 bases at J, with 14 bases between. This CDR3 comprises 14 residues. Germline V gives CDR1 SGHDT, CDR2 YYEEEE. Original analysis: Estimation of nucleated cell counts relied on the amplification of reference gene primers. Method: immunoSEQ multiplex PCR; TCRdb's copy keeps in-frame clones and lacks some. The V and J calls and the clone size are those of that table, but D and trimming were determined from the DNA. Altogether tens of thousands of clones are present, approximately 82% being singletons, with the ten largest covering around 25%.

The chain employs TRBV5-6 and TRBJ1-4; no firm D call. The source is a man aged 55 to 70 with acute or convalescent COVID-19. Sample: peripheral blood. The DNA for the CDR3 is TGTGCCAGCAGTTCTTCCAGATCCTATGAAAAACTGTTTTTT. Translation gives CASSSSRSYEKLFF.